Listed below are T cell receptor beta chains from one sample, sequenced in a study of neoadjuvant nivolumab and ipilimumab in lung cancer. Libraries were prepared by immunoSEQ multiplex PCR; TCRdb keeps only in-frame clonotypes and omits some of them. The data contain about 28,000 clones, about three quarters of them singletons. The source was tumor tissue, collected after neoadjuvant nivolumab, alone or with ipilimumab, at or shortly before surgery. Receptor source: an adult with non-small cell lung cancer. Each CDR3 is given with its conserved first and last residue. D genes are given only for firm matches. Not every row has a clone size; where given, it reads once, few, many or a size class.

J | D | V | size | DNA | CDR3
TRBJ2-3 | - | TRBV5-1 | - | TGCGCCAGCAGCTTGGGGGGAAGCACAGATACGCAGTATTTT | CASSLGGSTDTQYF
TRBJ2-3 | TRBD2 | TRBV6-5 | - | TGTGCCAGCAGCAACATAGCGGGGACCGCAGATACGCAGTATTTT | CASSNIAGTADTQYF
TRBJ1-1 | - | TRBV18 | - | TGTGCCAGCTCACCAGAAGGCCGGGGCGGACGGCCTGAAGCTTTCTTT | CASSPEGRGGRPEAFF
TRBJ1-1 | TRBD1 | TRBV18 | - | TGTGCCAGCTCACCTGGCGGGACAGGCATGAACACTGAAGCTTTCTTT | CASSPGGTGMNTEAFF
TRBJ1-2 | TRBD1 | TRBV7-2 | - | TGTGCCAGCAGCCCCATGGGACAGACTTTGTATGGCTACACCTTC | CASSPMGQTLYGYTF
TRBJ1-1 | TRBD1 | TRBV2 | few | TGTGCCAGCAGTGTGCGGACAGGGGGCACTGAAGCTTTCTTT | CASSVRTGGTEAFF
TRBJ2-3 | - | TRBV5-1 | - | TGCGCCAGCACCTCCTGGAGTGGGTCAGATACGCAGTATTTT | CASTSWSGSDTQYF
TRBJ2-7 | - | TRBV2 | - | TGTGCCAGCAGCACTAGTTTCTACGAGCAGTACTTC | CASSTSFYEQYF
TRBJ1-1 | TRBD1 | TRBV5-5 | - | TGTGCCAGCAGCTTAGGGGGCGCGGGCACTGAAGCTTTCTTT | CASSLGGAGTEAFF
TRBJ1-2 | TRBD1 | TRBV5-4 | - | TGTGCCAGCAGCGCCGACAGGGGGAATTACTATGGCTACACCTTC | CASSADRGNYYGYTF
TRBJ1-5 | TRBD1 | TRBV30 | few | TGTGCCTGGAGGACTGGGACAGAGATAAATCAGCCCCAGCATTTT | CAWRTGTEINQPQHF
TRBJ2-5 | - | TRBV5-5 | few | TGTGCCAGCAGCTTGCGGGGTATCTCGGAGGAGACCCAGTACTTC | CASSLRGISEETQYF
TRBJ1-6 | TRBD1 | TRBV9 | - | TGTGCCAGCAGCCCGGGACAGCATACTTCACCCCTCCACTTT | CASSPGQHTSPLHF
TRBJ2-5 | - | TRBV2 | - | TGTGCCAGCAGTGGGGACACAGGCCAAGAGACCCAGTACTTC | CASSGDTGQETQYF
TRBJ1-2 | - | TRBV4-2 | - | TGTGCCAGCAGCCAGGAACCAGGGTCCACTAACTATGGCTACACCTTC | CASSQEPGSTNYGYTF
TRBJ1-1 | TRBD1 | TRBV18 | - | TGTGCCAGCTCACCGACAGGGTTGACTGAAGCTTTCTTT | CASSPTGLTEAFF
TRBJ1-6 | TRBD1 | TRBV2 | once | TGTGCCAGCACGATGGACAGGGGGGTTTCACCCCTCCACTTT | CASTMDRGVSPLHF
TRBJ1-4 | - | TRBV20-1 | - | TGCAGTGCTAGATTTAATGAAAAACTGTTTTTT | CSARFNEKLFF
TRBJ2-2 | TRBD2 | TRBV4-3 | - | TGCGCCAGCAGCTACGGACTAGCGTTTGACACCGGGGAGCTGTTTTTT | CASSYGLAFDTGELFF
TRBJ1-5 | - | TRBV4-3 | few | TGCGCCAGCAGCCTACATAGCAATCAGCCCCAGCATTTT | CASSLHSNQPQHF
TRBJ1-2 | - | TRBV11-2 | - | TGTGCCAGCACCGGGGGAATGAATGGCTACACCTTC | CASTGGMNGYTF
TRBJ1-4 | - | TRBV5-4 | - | TGTGCCAGCAGCTTGACTGGGGGCTCTGAAAAACTGTTTTTT | CASSLTGGSEKLFF
TRBJ2-7 | - | TRBV11-2 | - | TGTGCCAGCAGCTTAGACAGGGGCGAGCAGTACTTC | CASSLDRGEQYF
TRBJ2-6 | - | TRBV7-2 | - | TGTGCCAGCAGCCCTAGTTCTTCTGGGGCCAACGTCCTGACTTTC | CASSPSSSGANVLTF
TRBJ1-2 | - | TRBV5-6 | - | TGTGCCAGCAGCTTACGGGACAACTATGGCTACACCTTC | CASSLRDNYGYTF
TRBJ2-5 | TRBD1 | TRBV5-1 | few | TGCGCCAGCAGCCAGACAGGGCAAGAGACCCAGTACTTC | CASSQTGQETQYF
TRBJ2-7 | - | TRBV6-1 | - | TGTGCCAGCAGTGAGGGGACGACAGCCCCGCGGCAGTACTTC | CASSEGTTAPRQYF
TRBJ2-5 | - | TRBV6-5 | - | TGTGCCAGCAGTGGACAGCAAGAGACCCAGTACTTC | CASSGQQETQYF
TRBJ1-2 | - | TRBV7-9 | - | TGTGCCAGCACCTCTCAAGGGGCTTATGGCTACACCTTC | CASTSQGAYGYTF
TRBJ2-2 | - | TRBV9 | - | TGTGCCAGCAGCGTAGCCGGGGACGGGAGCACCGGGGAGCTGTTTTTT | CASSVAGDGSTGELFF
TRBJ1-5 | - | TRBV15 | - | TGTGCCACCAGCCCCCTTATTGGTCAGCCCCAGCATTTT | CATSPLIGQPQHF
TRBJ2-5 | - | TRBV2 | - | TGTGCCAGCAGTGTTACAGGGGAGGGGACCCAGTACTTC | CASSVTGEGTQYF
TRBJ1-2 | - | TRBV5-1 | - | TGCGCCAGCAGCTTGTCCGGGGCAAATAACTATGGCTACACCTTC | CASSLSGANNYGYTF
TRBJ2-7 | - | TRBV10-3 | few | TGTGCCATCAGTGAGGGCGTCTACGAGCAGTACTTC | CAISEGVYEQYF
TRBJ2-7 | - | TRBV11-1 | - | TGTGCCAGCAGCTTTTCTAGCTACGAGCAGTACTTC | CASSFSSYEQYF
TRBJ2-4 | TRBD2 | TRBV5-1 | medium-sized | TGCGCCAGCAGCTTGGCCACTAGCGGAAACATTCAGTACTTC | CASSLATSGNIQYF
TRBJ1-1 | - | TRBV4-2 | - | TGTGCCAGCAGCCAAGAAGTTGGAACTGAAGCTTTCTTT | CASSQEVGTEAFF
TRBJ2-3 | TRBD2 | TRBV5-1 | - | TGCGCCAGCAGCCCCCGGGGACTAGCCCCTAGCACAGATACGCAGTATTTT | CASSPRGLAPSTDTQYF
TRBJ1-1 | - | TRBV29-1 | - | TGCAGCGTTGATCCCGGCCGAGAAGCTTTCTTT | CSVDPGREAFF
TRBJ2-3 | - | TRBV9 | - | TGTGCCAGCAGCGCGGACCCCGCCGAATACACAGATACGCAGTATTTT | CASSADPAEYTDTQYF
TRBJ2-2 | TRBD2 | TRBV7-2 | - | TGTGCCAGCAGCTTAGTAGCGGGGGGGAAACACACCGGGGAGCTGTTTTTT | CASSLVAGGKHTGELFF
TRBJ2-5 | TRBD2 | TRBV2 | - | TGTGCCTCCCAAAGGCTAGCGGGGGGACAAGAGACCCAGTACTTC | CASQRLAGGQETQYF
TRBJ2-7 | - | TRBV6-1 | - | TGTGCCAGCAGTGATTCAGGGGTCGAGCAGTACTTC | CASSDSGVEQYF
TRBJ1-2 | TRBD1 | TRBV29-1 | few | TGCAGCGTGAGGGGGACAGGGGATGGCTACACCTTC | CSVRGTGDGYTF
TRBJ1-6 | - | TRBV5-1 | once | TGCGCCAGCAGCTTGGGACAGAAGGATTCACCCCTCCACTTT | CASSLGQKDSPLHF
TRBJ1-2 | TRBD1 | TRBV6-1 | few | TGTGCCAGCAGTGCCGACAGGGGAGCCTACCACACCTTC | CASSADRGAYHTF
TRBJ1-1 | - | TRBV7-2 | - | TGTGCCAGCAGCGTACAGGGTCACGACACTGAAGCTTTCTTT | CASSVQGHDTEAFF
TRBJ2-3 | - | TRBV15 | once | TGTGCCACCAGCAGAGATCCCACAGATACGCAGTATTTT | CATSRDPTDTQYF
TRBJ1-4 | TRBD1 | TRBV5-1 | - | TGCGCCAGCAGCTTGACAGGGGCGGGTGAAAAACTGTTTTTT | CASSLTGAGEKLFF
TRBJ1-1 | - | TRBV5-6 | - | TGTGCCAGCAGCTTTTCGCGGGGAACCTTGAACACTGAAGCTTTCTTT | CASSFSRGTLNTEAFF